The 14 T cell receptor beta chains in this list originate from one sample, sequenced in a study of cytomegalovirus exposure and HLA in healthy donors. PCR was performed using 60 Vbeta and 13 Jbeta primers. The method was immunoSEQ multiplex PCR; TCRdb's version includes in-frame clones alone and lacks a portion of them. This table holds 100,000 to 150,000 clones, around 78% found once. The material sequenced was PBMCs. These receptors were collected from a man aged 50-59 years in good health and CMV-seronegative.

The sample holds a few counts of this clone. The chain employs TRBV6-5 and TRBJ1-1, with D perhaps matching TRBD1 (5 bases). CDR1 and CDR2 (germline): MNHEY, SVGAGI. CDR3 size: 15 residues. The V gene lost 5 bases and the J gene lost 5 bases, with 18 bases spanning the gap. This CDR3 is CASSTLRVGGTEAFF. CDR3 nucleotides: TGTGCCAGCAGTACCCTCAGGGTAGGAGGGACTGAAGCTTTCTTT.

The CDR3, as DNA: TGTGCCAGCAGCATCGGGGTTACTGGCTACACCTTC. Amino acids: CASSIGVTGYTF. The chain employs TRBV7-9 and TRBJ1-2; D remains ambiguous. The CDR3 is 12 amino acids. Germline lookup yields CDR1 SEHNR and CDR2 FQNEAQ (reference sequence). Trimming left V 5 bases short and J 7 bases short, with 11 bases between.

The chain has TRBV30 and TRBJ2-3, with D maybe TRBD1 (6 bases). Germline CDR1 reads GTSNPN; CDR2 reads SVGIG (reference sequence). V was shortened by 7 bases and J by 0 bases, with 20 bases between the two germline ends. The CDR3 has 16 residues. CDR3 amino acids: CASGTRSNLSTDTQYF. The CDR3 bases are TGTGCCTCCGGGACACGAAGTAATCTAAGCACAGATACGCAGTATTTT.

This clone was picked up a small number of times. This chain links TRBV11-2 with TRBJ1-1, with 8 bases lining up with TRBD1. CDR1 and CDR2 from the germline V gene are SGHAT and FQNNGV. J gave up 0 bases and V 6 bases, and 6 bases lay outside the gene matches. The CDR3 covers 15 residues. Here the CDR3 DNA reads TGTGCCAGCAGTTATGGACAGGGTTTGAACACTGAAGCTTTCTTT. Its translation: CASSYGQGLNTEAFF.

The chain combines TRBV4-1 with TRBJ2-1; D may be TRBD1 (6 bases). There are 12 residues in the CDR3. V gave up 7 bases and J gave up 8 bases, with 12 bases separating them. Germline V gene data show CDR1 as MGHRA and CDR2 as YSYEKL. The CDR3 region has the DNA TGCGCCAGCAACGGCAGGGGCGATGAGCAGTTCTTC. Protein sequence: CASNGRGDEQFF.

This clone was seen a single time. The chain recombines TRBV6-5 with TRBJ2-5; 9 bases match TRBD2. The CDR3 has 13 residues. The V gene end was trimmed by 5 bases and the J gene end by 5 bases; junction bases not matched to a gene: 3. Germline loops: CDR1 MNHEY, CDR2 SVGAGI. CDR3 residues: CASSRLAGETQYF. DNA of the CDR3: TGTGCCAGCAGTAGGCTAGCGGGGGAGACCCAGTACTTC.

This clone was picked up a small number of times. This rearrangement joins TRBV6-5 to TRBJ2-2, with TRBD2 matching over 9 bases. Germline V gene lookup returns CDR1 MNHEY and CDR2 SVGAGI. This CDR3 is built from 14 residues. Trimming removed 10 bases from V and 7 bases from J; junction bases left unmatched: 10. The CDR3 DNA follows: TGTGCCACCCGAGCTAGCGGGGTGGGCGGGGAGCTGTTTTTT. This encodes CATRASGVGGELFF.

The chain is built from TRBV11-2 and TRBJ1-2; D uncertain. CDR1 is SGHAT and CDR2 is FQNNGV in the germline V gene. The CDR3 has 14 amino acids. The germline V and J ends were trimmed by 2 bases and 4 bases, with 11 bases remaining between them. The CDR3 DNA reads as TGTGCCAGCAGCTTAAACAGCGGTGGCTATGGCTACACCTTC. Encoded protein: CASSLNSGGYGYTF.

The genes are TRBV5-1 and TRBJ2-1; TRBD2 agrees at 8 bases. This CDR3 spans 17 amino acids. J was trimmed by 0 bases and V by 4 bases; bases with no gene match: 9. Germline CDR1 is SGHRS and CDR2 is YFSETQ. Here the CDR3 DNA reads TGCGCCAGCAGCCCCGGTGTTAGCGGGGCCTCCTACAATGAGCAGTTCTTC. Translating gives CASSPGVSGASYNEQFF.

This chain joins TRBV13 and TRBJ2-2; TRBD1 might be the D (6 bases). CDR3 length: 17 amino acids. V was trimmed by 5 bases and J by 0 bases, leaving 16 bases between them. The V gene's germline CDR1 is PRHDT and CDR2 FYEKMQ (reference sequence). The CDR3 DNA is TGTGCCAGCAGCCCCCCCGGGACACGGGCGAACACCGGGGAGCTGTTTTTT. Residues: CASSPPGTRANTGELFF.

CDR3 coding DNA: TGTGCCAGCAGTGTCGTGACAGGGGGGGAGCAGTACTTC. This gives the protein CASSVVTGGEQYF. The gene calls are TRBV2 and TRBJ2-7; 9 bases align to TRBD1. V was pared by 4 bases and J by 7 bases, with 5 bases of the junction left unmatched. The CDR3 contains 13 residues. In germline, CDR1 is SNHLY, CDR2 FYNNEI. The entire variable domain, with the rest obtained from reference TRBV2 and TRBJ2-7, is as follows: EPEVTQTPSHQVTQMGQEVILRCVPISNHLYFYWYRQILGQKVEFLVSFYNNEISEKSEIFDDQFSVERPDGSNFTLKIRSTKLEDSAMYFCASSVVTGGEQYFGPGTRLTVT.

The chain is built from TRBV6-1 and TRBJ2-7, with a possible D match to TRBD1 (6 bases). This CDR3 is 14 amino acids long. CDR1 and CDR2 from the germline V gene are MNHNS and SASEGT. V lost 5 bases, J lost 4 bases, and 15 bases lay in between. The CDR3 region is CASSPLAGVYEQYV. The DNA of the CDR3 is TGTGCCAGCAGTCCTCTTGCAGGGGTTTACGAGCAGTACGTC.

The V and J genes are TRBV7-9 and TRBJ1-1; D call uncertain. CDR3 length: 13 residues. The V gene lost 5 bases and the J gene lost 11 bases, with 18 bases spanning the gap. The V gene's germline CDR1 is SEHNR and CDR2 FQNEAQ (reference sequence). CDR3 sequence: CASSPDSPPGAFF. The CDR3 DNA is TGTGCCAGCAGCCCAGACTCCCCTCCCGGTGCTTTCTTT.

The chain carries TRBV4-2 and TRBJ1-2; 8 bases align to TRBD1. The CDR3 has 17 amino acids. CDR1 LGHNA and CDR2 YNFKEQ come from the germline V gene. V dropped 0 bases and J dropped 3; count of bases not matched to a gene: 9. The chain's CDR3 is CASSQEVPYRGDYGYTF. The CDR3 DNA is TGTGCCAGCAGCCAAGAGGTTCCTTACAGGGGGGACTATGGCTACACCTTC.